The sample holds a few counts of the clone carrying this T cell receptor beta chain. Its specificity is not known. The sample originates from a study of CD4 T cells in relation to SARS-CoV-2 and coronaviruses. Background on the study: Controls used an HIV-1 Nef peptide pool or no peptide. General study points: This crossreactivity analysis covered spike protein alone, no other viral proteins.

Before the COVID-19 pandemic, during about 2011-2018, CD4+ T cells were taken from unexposed donors. Isolation of CD4+ T cells took place after around eleven days in culture. Cultures received half-medium IL-2 refreshes on days 3 and 7. Profiling relied on immunoSEQ multiplex PCR, and the TCRdb table lists in-frame clones only, not all of them. This table holds around 23,000 clones, more than 75% found once. Germline CDR1 MGHRA, CDR2 YSYEKL. The CDR3 has 11 amino acids. V lost 0 bases to trimming and J lost 5 bases, with 2 bases between them. This receptor was identified in a human donor in good health. The material sequenced was CD4+ T cells from PBMCs, cultured in vitro. The chain uses TRBV4-1 and TRBJ2-7; D call uncertain. This CDR3 reads CASSQEDEQYF. CDR3 nucleotide sequence: TGCGCCAGCAGCCAAGAAGACGAGCAGTACTTC.